A selection of T cell receptor beta chains follows, all from one sample in a study of CD8 T cells in Susac syndrome. MiXCR, run by TCRdb on the immunoSEQ multiplex PCR reads, gives a single entry per CDR3 protein. This sample has around 170,000 distinct CDR3 sequences; around 95% occur once, and the top ten carry 0.12%. Input material: CD4+ T cells from PBMCs. These receptors all stem from a human donor with Susac syndrome. Both conserved end residues are part of each CDR3. A D gene is named only where the DNA matches it firmly. Clone sizes are given selectively: once, few, many, or a class where the clone is expanded.

cdr3_aa: CASRRDGGTAFF
cdr3_nt: TGTGCCAGCAGGCGCGACGGGGGGACAGCTTTCTTT
j_call: TRBJ1-1
v_call: TRBV3-1
d_call: .
clone_size: once

cdr3_aa: CSVARAGGTQYF
cdr3_nt: TGCAGCGTTGCCAGGGCCGGTGGAACTCAGTACTTC
j_call: TRBJ2-4
v_call: TRBV29-1
d_call: .
clone_size: .

cdr3_aa: CAWRDQYEQYF
cdr3_nt: TGTGCCTGGAGGGATCAATACGAGCAGTACTTC
j_call: TRBJ2-7
v_call: TRBV30
d_call: .
clone_size: .

cdr3_aa: CASSPDQGQGFWSTEAFF
cdr3_nt: TGCGCCAGCAGCCCAGACCAGGGACAGGGGTTTTGGAGCACTGAAGCTTTCTTT
j_call: TRBJ1-1
v_call: TRBV4-3
d_call: TRBD1
clone_size: .

cdr3_aa: CASSLAEWAEQFF
cdr3_nt: TGTGCCAGCAGCTTAGCAGAGTGGGCGGAGCAGTTCTTC
j_call: TRBJ2-1
v_call: TRBV7-2
d_call: .
clone_size: .

cdr3_aa: CASSQGRGYNSPLHF
cdr3_nt: TGTGCCAGCAGCCAAGGTCGGGGCTATAATTCACCCCTCCACTTT
j_call: TRBJ1-6
v_call: TRBV3-1
d_call: .
clone_size: .

cdr3_aa: CASSPLGQGAKTQYF
cdr3_nt: TGTGCCAGCAGTCCACTCGGACAGGGGGCTAAGACCCAGTACTTC
j_call: TRBJ2-5
v_call: TRBV27
d_call: TRBD1
clone_size: .

cdr3_aa: CASKRHPETQYF
cdr3_nt: TGTGCCAGCAAAAGACATCCAGAGACCCAGTACTTC
j_call: TRBJ2-5
v_call: TRBV2
d_call: .
clone_size: once

cdr3_aa: CASSLTPGDAPKGGYTF
cdr3_nt: TGTGCCAGCAGCTTAACGCCGGGGGACGCCCCAAAGGGGGGCTACACCTTC
j_call: TRBJ1-2
v_call: TRBV7-9
d_call: .
clone_size: .

cdr3_aa: CASSLGLNLEKLFF
cdr3_nt: TGTGCCAGCAGCTTGGGACTGAACCTTGAAAAACTGTTTTTT
j_call: TRBJ1-4
v_call: TRBV11-2
d_call: .
clone_size: .

cdr3_aa: CASRSPGTGGEQYF
cdr3_nt: TGTGCCAGCAGGTCCCCCGGGACAGGGGGCGAGCAGTACTTC
j_call: TRBJ2-7
v_call: TRBV6-2/TRBV6-3
d_call: TRBD1
clone_size: .

cdr3_aa: CASSYGAGGPSTDTQYF
cdr3_nt: TGTGCCAGCAGTTACGGGGCGGGAGGCCCTAGCACAGATACGCAGTATTTT
j_call: TRBJ2-3
v_call: TRBV6-5
d_call: TRBD2
clone_size: .

cdr3_aa: CASSQTGIYEQYF
cdr3_nt: TGTGCCAGCAGCCAGACCGGGATCTACGAGCAGTACTTC
j_call: TRBJ2-7
v_call: TRBV7-2
d_call: .
clone_size: .

cdr3_aa: CASSPRSGGKANIQYF
cdr3_nt: TGTGCCAGCAGCCCCCGAAGTGGCGGGAAAGCGAACATTCAGTACTTC
j_call: TRBJ2-4
v_call: TRBV3-1
d_call: .
clone_size: .

cdr3_aa: CASSLAVAQRGETQYF
cdr3_nt: TGTGCCAGCAGCTTGGCGGTAGCCCAAAGGGGAGAGACCCAGTACTTC
j_call: TRBJ2-5
v_call: TRBV5-4
d_call: .
clone_size: .

cdr3_aa: CASSLSERTEAFF
cdr3_nt: TGCGCCAGCAGCTTGAGTGAGAGGACTGAAGCTTTCTTT
j_call: TRBJ1-1
v_call: TRBV5-1
d_call: .
clone_size: .

cdr3_aa: CSARGLGPYEQYF
cdr3_nt: TGCAGTGCTAGAGGACTTGGACCCTACGAGCAGTACTTC
j_call: TRBJ2-7
v_call: TRBV20-1
d_call: .
clone_size: .

cdr3_aa: CASSDLTGPPEAFF
cdr3_nt: TGTGCCAGCAGTGACTTGACAGGCCCTCCTGAAGCTTTCTTT
j_call: TRBJ1-1
v_call: TRBV6-4
d_call: .
clone_size: .

cdr3_aa: CSALRGSLSTDTQYF
cdr3_nt: TGCAGCGCCCTTAGAGGGTCCCTAAGCACAGATACGCAGTATTTT
j_call: TRBJ2-3
v_call: TRBV29-1
d_call: .
clone_size: .

cdr3_aa: CASSLLTSGRPNEQFF
cdr3_nt: TGTGCCAGCAGTTTATTAACTAGCGGGAGGCCGAATGAGCAGTTCTTC
j_call: TRBJ2-1
v_call: TRBV27
d_call: TRBD2
clone_size: .

cdr3_aa: CASSQEWQGFSTEAFF
cdr3_nt: TGCGCCAGCAGCCAAGAATGGCAGGGATTCAGCACTGAAGCTTTCTTT
j_call: TRBJ1-1
v_call: TRBV4-3
d_call: .
clone_size: .

cdr3_aa: CSVTPGTVNNEQFF
cdr3_nt: TGCAGCGTGACCCCGGGGACAGTAAACAATGAGCAGTTCTTC
j_call: TRBJ2-1
v_call: TRBV29-1
d_call: TRBD1
clone_size: once

cdr3_aa: CSAPWRGVSDTQYF
cdr3_nt: TGCAGTGCCCCGTGGCGGGGCGTTTCAGATACGCAGTATTTT
j_call: TRBJ2-3
v_call: TRBV20-1
d_call: .
clone_size: .

cdr3_aa: CATAVDNYGYTF
cdr3_nt: TGTGCCACAGCGGTTGATAACTATGGCTACACCTTC
j_call: TRBJ1-2
v_call: TRBV15
d_call: .
clone_size: .

cdr3_aa: CASSQVSGANVLTF
cdr3_nt: TGCGCCAGCAGCCAAGTCTCTGGGGCCAACGTCCTGACTTTC
j_call: TRBJ2-6
v_call: TRBV4-3
d_call: .
clone_size: .

cdr3_aa: CASSVAGLAGGQETQYF
cdr3_nt: TGTGCCAGCAGCGTAGCCGGACTAGCGGGAGGACAAGAGACCCAGTACTTC
j_call: TRBJ2-5
v_call: TRBV9
d_call: TRBD2
clone_size: .

cdr3_aa: CASTIPGTGGAGYTF
cdr3_nt: TGTGCCAGCACTATCCCCGGGACAGGGGGCGCGGGCTACACCTTC
j_call: TRBJ1-2
v_call: TRBV7-9
d_call: TRBD1
clone_size: .

cdr3_aa: CAWRPGGGLTGELFF
cdr3_nt: TGTGCCTGGCGCCCAGGGGGGGGCTTAACCGGGGAGCTGTTTTTT
j_call: TRBJ2-2
v_call: TRBV30
d_call: .
clone_size: .

cdr3_aa: CASSLTGTSNSPLHF
cdr3_nt: TGTGCCAGCAGCCTTACAGGGACCTCTAATTCACCCCTCCACTTT
j_call: TRBJ1-6
v_call: TRBV9
d_call: .
clone_size: .

cdr3_aa: CSVGQANTDTQYF
cdr3_nt: TGCAGCGTTGGACAGGCTAACACAGATACGCAGTATTTT
j_call: TRBJ2-3
v_call: TRBV29-1
d_call: .
clone_size: .

cdr3_aa: CAWSPISGNTIYF
cdr3_nt: TGTGCCTGGAGCCCGATCTCTGGAAACACCATATATTTT
j_call: TRBJ1-3
v_call: TRBV30
d_call: .
clone_size: .

cdr3_aa: CASRDWDYTDTQYF
cdr3_nt: TGTGCCAGCAGGGACTGGGACTACACAGATACGCAGTATTTT
j_call: TRBJ2-3
v_call: TRBV2
d_call: TRBD2
clone_size: .

cdr3_aa: CASSLERSDTQYF
cdr3_nt: TGTGCCAGCAGCTTGGAAAGGTCGGATACGCAGTATTTT
j_call: TRBJ2-3
v_call: TRBV5-6
d_call: .
clone_size: .

cdr3_aa: CASRPPGQGAATQYF
cdr3_nt: TGTGCCAGCAGACCCCCGGGACAGGGGGCCGCCACGCAGTACTTC
j_call: TRBJ2-7
v_call: TRBV6-2/TRBV6-3
d_call: TRBD1
clone_size: .

cdr3_aa: CATQPEGNIQYF
cdr3_nt: TGTGCCACCCAGCCCGAGGGAAACATTCAGTACTTC
j_call: TRBJ2-4
v_call: TRBV24-1
d_call: .
clone_size: .

cdr3_aa: CAISGVGRGTEAFF
cdr3_nt: TGTGCCATCAGTGGTGTGGGTCGTGGCACTGAAGCTTTCTTT
j_call: TRBJ1-1
v_call: TRBV10-3
d_call: .
clone_size: .

cdr3_aa: CASSWEAGGEETQYF
cdr3_nt: TGTGCCAGCAGCTGGGAAGCGGGGGGGGAAGAGACCCAGTACTTC
j_call: TRBJ2-5
v_call: TRBV5-4
d_call: TRBD2
clone_size: .

cdr3_aa: CAARGSGRTEAFF
cdr3_nt: TGTGCCGCCCGAGGGTCAGGGCGAACTGAAGCTTTCTTT
j_call: TRBJ1-1
v_call: TRBV2
d_call: .
clone_size: once

cdr3_aa: CASSRFRGLAGNIQYF
cdr3_nt: TGTGCCAGCAGTCGATTTCGGGGACTAGCGGGAAACATTCAGTACTTC
j_call: TRBJ2-4
v_call: TRBV2
d_call: TRBD2
clone_size: .

cdr3_aa: CSAENSALRETQYF
cdr3_nt: TGCAGTGCGGAGAACTCAGCCCTCCGGGAGACCCAGTACTTC
j_call: TRBJ2-5
v_call: TRBV20-1
d_call: .
clone_size: .

cdr3_aa: CASSYPGGYTEAFF
cdr3_nt: TGTGCCAGCAGTTACCCCGGAGGGTACACTGAAGCTTTCTTT
j_call: TRBJ1-1
v_call: TRBV6-5
d_call: .
clone_size: .

cdr3_aa: CAWSVRGLHQPQHF
cdr3_nt: TGTGCCTGGAGTGTACGGGGGCTCCATCAGCCCCAGCATTTT
j_call: TRBJ1-5
v_call: TRBV30
d_call: .
clone_size: .

cdr3_aa: CASSFWAMNTEAFF
cdr3_nt: TGTGCCAGCAGTTTTTGGGCTATGAACACTGAAGCTTTCTTT
j_call: TRBJ1-1
v_call: TRBV12-3/TRBV12-4
d_call: .
clone_size: .

cdr3_aa: CSVAVFSGGPGEQFF
cdr3_nt: TGCAGCGTAGCCGTTTTCAGCGGGGGGCCGGGGGAGCAGTTCTTC
j_call: TRBJ2-1
v_call: TRBV29-1
d_call: TRBD2
clone_size: .

cdr3_aa: CASSVTSGSSYEQYF
cdr3_nt: TGTGCCAGCAGCGTTACTAGCGGGAGCTCCTACGAGCAGTACTTC
j_call: TRBJ2-7
v_call: TRBV7-2
d_call: TRBD2
clone_size: .

cdr3_aa: CAISGTGGWYEQYF
cdr3_nt: TGTGCCATCAGTGGGACAGGGGGCTGGTACGAGCAGTACTTC
j_call: TRBJ2-7
v_call: TRBV10-3
d_call: TRBD1
clone_size: .

cdr3_aa: CASTRGPQETQYF
cdr3_nt: TGTGCCAGCACTCGAGGACCTCAAGAGACCCAGTACTTC
j_call: TRBJ2-5
v_call: TRBV6-2/TRBV6-3
d_call: .
clone_size: .

cdr3_aa: CASSEFGLKGQYF
cdr3_nt: TGTGCCAGCAGTGAGTTCGGACTAAAGGGCCAGTACTTC
j_call: TRBJ2-5
v_call: TRBV2
d_call: .
clone_size: .

cdr3_aa: CASSQDGQEANSPLHF
cdr3_nt: TGCGCCAGCAGCCAGGATGGACAGGAGGCAAATTCACCCCTCCACTTT
j_call: TRBJ1-6
v_call: TRBV4-3
d_call: TRBD1
clone_size: .

cdr3_aa: CASSSTAHGGAYNEQFF
cdr3_nt: TGTGCCAGCAGCTCTACTGCCCATGGAGGGGCCTACAATGAGCAGTTCTTC
j_call: TRBJ2-1
v_call: TRBV7-9
d_call: .
clone_size: .

cdr3_aa: CSAATGINQPQHF
cdr3_nt: TGCAGTGCTGCGACAGGTATTAATCAGCCCCAGCATTTT
j_call: TRBJ1-5
v_call: TRBV20-1
d_call: .
clone_size: .

cdr3_aa: CASSPNYDQPQHF
cdr3_nt: TGTGCCAGCTCACCCAATTACGATCAGCCCCAGCATTTT
j_call: TRBJ1-5
v_call: TRBV18
d_call: .
clone_size: .

cdr3_aa: CASSWYGGGAREQFF
cdr3_nt: TGTGCCAGCAGTTGGTATGGCGGGGGGGCCAGGGAGCAGTTCTTC
j_call: TRBJ2-1
v_call: TRBV28
d_call: TRBD2
clone_size: .

cdr3_aa: CASSVGASGNTGELFF
cdr3_nt: TGTGCCAGCAGCGTCGGGGCTAGCGGGAACACCGGGGAGCTGTTTTTT
j_call: TRBJ2-2
v_call: TRBV9
d_call: TRBD2
clone_size: .

cdr3_aa: CSVERVLGNGNEQFF
cdr3_nt: TGCAGCGTTGAAAGAGTGCTAGGAAACGGGAATGAGCAGTTCTTC
j_call: TRBJ2-1
v_call: TRBV29-1
d_call: .
clone_size: .